This record looks at one T cell receptor beta chain sequence and its context. This entry belongs to a study of blood T cell repertoires in COVID-19. V was cut by 3 bases and J by 4 bases, with 6 bases left in between. The CDR3 length is 12 residues. Germline loops: CDR1 SEHNR, CDR2 FQNEAQ (reference sequence). Measured with immunoSEQ multiplex PCR; TCRdb has only the in-frame clones, and not every one. The sample lists around 150,000 clones, roughly 80% occurring once. V is TRBV7-9 and J is TRBJ1-2; no clear D gene. The TCR sequence derives from a woman aged 80 or older with acute or convalescent COVID-19. The sequenced sample was peripheral blood. The CDR3, as DNA: TGTGCCAGCAGCTTTGCAGGCTATGGCTACACCTTC. It is translated as CASSFAGYGYTF. The full variable domain, rest sourced from reference TRBV7-9 and TRBJ1-2, is DTGVSQNPRHKITKRGQNVTFRCDPISEHNRLYWYRQTLGQGPEFLTYFQNEAQLEKSRLLSDRFSAERPKGSFSTLEIQRTEQGDSAMYLCASSFAGYGYTFGSGTRLTVV.